This T cell receptor beta chain was recorded in a study of blood T cell repertoires in COVID-19. Produced via immunoSEQ multiplex PCR; TCRdb's table is partial and in-frame only. Of around 270,000 clones in the sample, around 85% are singletons; the top ten hold approximately 4%. V trimming: 4 bases; J trimming: 10 bases; junction bases outside the gene matches: 4. CDR3 length: 13 amino acids. Germline values: CDR1 SGHAT, CDR2 FQNNGV. The TCR sequence derives from a young woman who had recovered from COVID-19. The sequencing sample was made of PBMCs or T cells enriched from blood (not recorded which). V and J are TRBV11-2 and TRBJ1-6; TRBD1 matches at 7 bases. CDR3 coding DNA: TGTGCCAGCAGCTACCAACAGGGGTCACCCCTCCACTTT. Amino acids: CASSYQQGSPLHF.